The rows below give T cell receptor beta chains drawn from one sample of a study of human T cells and chemical hapten exposure. TCRdb recomputed calls from the RACE reads with MiXCR, one row per CDR3 protein. The sample consists of tens of thousands of distinct CDR3 sequences, about 10% of them appearing once. This specimen was whole blood, taken in connection with sensitization to the hapten diphenylcyclopropenone (DPC). These receptors came from a man in his forties with alopecia areata. Some clones in this sample may be carry-over from other donors' samples. CDR3s include the opening cysteine and the closing phenylalanine or tryptophan. D genes are given only for firm matches. Clone sizes are given selectively: once, few, many, or a class where the clone is expanded.

J gene | V gene | D gene | clone size | CDR3 DNA | CDR3 protein
TRBJ2-4 | TRBV5-6 | . | many | TGTGCCAGCAGCTTGGGTGCCTTAGACTGGGACATTCAGTACTTC | CASSLGALDWDIQYF
TRBJ1-5 | TRBV28 | TRBD1 | many | TGTGCCAGCCAGGGGGGGCCCAGCAATCAGCCCCAGCATTTT | CASQGGPSNQPQHF
TRBJ2-6 | TRBV28 | TRBD2 | many | TGTGCCAGCACTAGCGGGGTCCCTGGGGCCAACGTCCTGACTTTC | CASTSGVPGANVLTF
TRBJ2-7 | TRBV27 | TRBD2 | . | TGTGCCAGCAGTTTTCGGCGGGAGGGCCCAGTCTTCGAGCAGTACTTC | CASSFRREGPVFEQYF
TRBJ2-1 | TRBV7-9 | TRBD1 | few | TGTGCCAGCAGCAAAACCGGGACAGGTTACAATGAGCAGTTCTTC | CASSKTGTGYNEQFF
TRBJ1-4 | TRBV29-1 | . | few | TGCAGCGTTGCTTTAGGGTTGAAGGAAAAACTGTTTTTT | CSVALGLKEKLFF
TRBJ2-2 | TRBV27 | TRBD2 | few | TGTGCCAGCAGTACACCCCTAGCGGGAGGGCCAGACACCGGGGAGCTGTTTTTT | CASSTPLAGGPDTGELFF
TRBJ1-2 | TRBV27 | . | few | TGTGCCAGCAGTTTTCGGACGGGCAGCAGCTATGGCTACACCTTC | CASSFRTGSSYGYTF
TRBJ1-6 | TRBV28 | . | . | TGTGCCAGCAGTTCTACAGGGAGCTCCTATAATTCACCCCTCCACTTT | CASSSTGSSYNSPLHF
TRBJ1-2 | TRBV10-3 | TRBD1 | few | TGTGCCTCGCTAGGGGACAGGGGCGTAACTAACTATGGCTACACCTTC | CASLGDRGVTNYGYTF
TRBJ1-4 | TRBV28 | . | few | TGTGCCAGCAGCCTTTCCGGAACTAATGAAAAACTGTTTTTT | CASSLSGTNEKLFF
TRBJ1-5 | TRBV6-5 | . | few | TGTGCCAGCAGGCAGGCTTATAGCAATCAGCCCCAGCATTTT | CASRQAYSNQPQHF
TRBJ2-1 | TRBV30 | TRBD2 | . | TGTGCCTGGAGTCGGGGGGGGTGGGACAATGAGCAGTTCTTC | CAWSRGGWDNEQFF
TRBJ2-3 | TRBV20-1 | TRBD2 | . | TGCAGTGCTAGAGATCGTAGCGGGAGTAATTACCCAAGCCCCGATACGCAGTATTTT | CSARDRSGSNYPSPDTQYF
TRBJ1-5 | TRBV20-1 | TRBD1 | many | TGCAGTGTCCGGACAGGTAGCAATCAGCCCCAGCATTTT | CSVRTGSNQPQHF
TRBJ1-2 | TRBV28 | . | . | TGTGCCAGCAGTTTGGGGGGGAATGCGGATGGCTACACCTTC | CASSLGGNADGYTF